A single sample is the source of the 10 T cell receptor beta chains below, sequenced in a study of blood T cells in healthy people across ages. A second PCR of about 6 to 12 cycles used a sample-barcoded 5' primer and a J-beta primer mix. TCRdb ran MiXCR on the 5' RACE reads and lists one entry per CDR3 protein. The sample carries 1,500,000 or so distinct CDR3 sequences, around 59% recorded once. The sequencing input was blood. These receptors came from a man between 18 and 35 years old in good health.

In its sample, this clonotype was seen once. This chain's CDR3 is CASGLFPGQGVTGELFF. CDR3 DNA sequence: TGTGCTAGTGGTTTGTTTCCGGGACAGGGAGTCACCGGGGAGCTGTTTTTT. The chain joins TRBV12-5 to TRBJ2-2; 9 nucleotides match TRBD1. V shed 2 bases, J shed 4 bases, and the junction held 8 bases outside the gene matches. The CDR3 contains 17 residues. Per germline, CDR1 LGHNT and CDR2 FRNRAP.

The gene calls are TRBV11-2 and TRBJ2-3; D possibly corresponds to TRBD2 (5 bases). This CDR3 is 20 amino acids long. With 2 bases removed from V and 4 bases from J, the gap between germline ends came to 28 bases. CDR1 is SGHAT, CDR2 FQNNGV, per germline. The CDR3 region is CASSLMGFQDGKGLPDTQYF. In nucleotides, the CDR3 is TGTGCCAGCAGCTTAATGGGGTTTCAGGACGGGAAAGGGCTACCAGATACGCAGTATTTT.

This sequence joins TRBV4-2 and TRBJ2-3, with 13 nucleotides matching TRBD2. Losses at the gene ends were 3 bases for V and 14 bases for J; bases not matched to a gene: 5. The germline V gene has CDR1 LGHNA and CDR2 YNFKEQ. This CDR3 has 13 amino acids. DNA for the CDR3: TGTGCCAGCAGCCAGACACTAGCGGGGGGGCGGTATTTT. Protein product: CASSQTLAGGRYF.

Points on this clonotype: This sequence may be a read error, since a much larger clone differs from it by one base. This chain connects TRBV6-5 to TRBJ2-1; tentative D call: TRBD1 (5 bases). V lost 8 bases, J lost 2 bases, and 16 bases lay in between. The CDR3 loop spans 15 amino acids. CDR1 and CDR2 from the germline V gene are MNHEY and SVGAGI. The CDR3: CASGPDAGPYNEQFF. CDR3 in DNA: TGTGCCAGCGGCCCCGATGCAGGGCCCTACAATGAGCAGTTCTTC.

CDR3 nucleotide sequence: TGTGCCAGCAGCAGCCTGCTGGGGTCCCCCTCCGGTTCACCCCTCCACTTT. It yields the protein CASSSLLGSPSGSPLHF. The chain is built from TRBV21-1 and TRBJ1-6; whether TRBD1, the table's D call, matches the DNA was not checked. TRBV21-1 is termed a pseudogene. There are 17 residues in the CDR3.

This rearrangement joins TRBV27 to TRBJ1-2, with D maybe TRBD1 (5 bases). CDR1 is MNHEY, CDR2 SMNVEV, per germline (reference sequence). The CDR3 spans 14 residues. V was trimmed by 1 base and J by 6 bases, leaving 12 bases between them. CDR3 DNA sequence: TGTGCCAGCAGTTTATTGGGCTCAGGGAATGGCTACACCTTC. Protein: CASSLLGSGNGYTF.

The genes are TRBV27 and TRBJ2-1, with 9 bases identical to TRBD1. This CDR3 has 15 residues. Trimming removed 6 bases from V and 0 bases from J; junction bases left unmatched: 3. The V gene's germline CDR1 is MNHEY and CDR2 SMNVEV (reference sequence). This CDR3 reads CASRPGQGSYNEQFF. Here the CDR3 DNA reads TGTGCCAGCAGACCGGGACAGGGCTCCTACAATGAGCAGTTCTTC.

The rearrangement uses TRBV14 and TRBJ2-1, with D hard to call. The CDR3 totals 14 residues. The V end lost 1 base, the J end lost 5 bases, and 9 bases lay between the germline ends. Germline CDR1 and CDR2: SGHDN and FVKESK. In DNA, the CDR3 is TGTGCCAGCAGCCAAGTTGATAGGGACAATGAGCAGTTCTTC. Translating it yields CASSQVDRDNEQFF.

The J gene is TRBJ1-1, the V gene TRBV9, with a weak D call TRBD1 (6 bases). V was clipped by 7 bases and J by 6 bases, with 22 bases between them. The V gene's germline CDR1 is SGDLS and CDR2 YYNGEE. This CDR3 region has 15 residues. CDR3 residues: CASGKGAGEFAEAFF. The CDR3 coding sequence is TGTGCCAGCGGAAAAGGGGCAGGGGAATTCGCTGAAGCTTTCTTT.

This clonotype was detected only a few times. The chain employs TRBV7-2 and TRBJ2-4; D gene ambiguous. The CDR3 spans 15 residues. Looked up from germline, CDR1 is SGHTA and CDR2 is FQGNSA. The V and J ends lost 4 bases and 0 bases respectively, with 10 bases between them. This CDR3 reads CASSSLPAAKNIQYF. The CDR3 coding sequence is TGTGCCAGCAGCTCACTTCCGGCAGCCAAAAACATTCAGTACTTC.